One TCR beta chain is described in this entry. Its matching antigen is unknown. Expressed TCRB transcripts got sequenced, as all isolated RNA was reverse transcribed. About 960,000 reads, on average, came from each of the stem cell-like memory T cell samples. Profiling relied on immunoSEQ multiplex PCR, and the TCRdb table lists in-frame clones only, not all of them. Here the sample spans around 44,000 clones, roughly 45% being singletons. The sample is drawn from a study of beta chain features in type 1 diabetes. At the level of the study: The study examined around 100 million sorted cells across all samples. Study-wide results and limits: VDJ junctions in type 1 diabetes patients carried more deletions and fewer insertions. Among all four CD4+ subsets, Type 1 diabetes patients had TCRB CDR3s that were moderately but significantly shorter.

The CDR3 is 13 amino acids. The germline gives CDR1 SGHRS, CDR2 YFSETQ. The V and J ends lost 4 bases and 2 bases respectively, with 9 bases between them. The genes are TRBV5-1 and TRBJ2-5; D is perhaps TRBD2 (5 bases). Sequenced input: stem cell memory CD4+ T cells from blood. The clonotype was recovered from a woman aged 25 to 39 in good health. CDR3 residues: CASSGGGQETQYF. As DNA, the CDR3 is TGCGCCAGCAGCGGAGGTGGTCAAGAGACCCAGTACTTC.